This paragraph covers one T cell receptor beta chain sequence. Its specificity is not known. The junction differs from germline at one of its ends, possibly a read error. The time point was: pre-treatment sample, taken before nivolumab and TIL therapy. This sample stems from a study of TIL therapy for anti-PD-1-resistant metastatic lung cancer. Study-wide background: Tumors were harvested before any PD-1/PD-L1 blockade. Tumors carried a median 1.5 non-synonymous mutations per megabase.

This was the immunoSEQ v3 assay. Sequencing depth was some 2 million read pairs for survey level, about 5-6 million for deep. TCRdb keeps only in-frame clones here, not all; method: immunoSEQ multiplex PCR. The table records about 36,000 clones, roughly 70% of them present only once. Overall study results and limits: After infusion, TIL clonotypes partly replaced peripheral T cells and declined over months.

Germline V lookup: CDR1 KGHSH, CDR2 LQKENI. The CDR3 runs 15 residues. The chain recombines TRBV18 with TRBJ1-1; unclear D gene. The sample consisted of blood, taken at baseline. This TCR was sampled from a person between 30 and 79 years old with non-small cell lung cancer. CDR3 region: CASAPLDNSNTEAFF. The DNA of the CDR3 is TGTGCCAGCGCACCCTTAGACAACTCGAACACTGAAGCTTTCTTT.